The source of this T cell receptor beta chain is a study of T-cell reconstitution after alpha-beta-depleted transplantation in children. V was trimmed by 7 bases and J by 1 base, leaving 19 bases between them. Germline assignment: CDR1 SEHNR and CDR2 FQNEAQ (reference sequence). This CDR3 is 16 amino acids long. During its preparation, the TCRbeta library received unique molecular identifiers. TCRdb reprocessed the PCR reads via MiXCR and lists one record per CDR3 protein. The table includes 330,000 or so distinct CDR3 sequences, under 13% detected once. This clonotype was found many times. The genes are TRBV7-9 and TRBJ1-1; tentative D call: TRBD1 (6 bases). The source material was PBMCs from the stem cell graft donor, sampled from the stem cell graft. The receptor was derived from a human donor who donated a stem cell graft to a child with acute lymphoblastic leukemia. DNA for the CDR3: TGTGCCAGCACAGACAGGAGGGTAGAGTCGAACACTGAAGCTTTCTTT. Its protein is CASTDRRVESNTEAFF.